A selection of T cell receptor beta chains follows, all from one sample in a study of response to subunit inactivated influenza vaccine. TCRdb itself ran the RT-PCR reads through MiXCR, one entry per CDR3 protein. The sample holds approximately 700,000 distinct CDR3 sequences, approximately 15% seen once. The sample in question was PBMCs from blood, obtained 14 days before vaccination. The receptors originated from a man in his forties or fifties who received an inactivated influenza vaccine. Both conserved end residues are part of each CDR3. D genes are given only for firm matches. Only some rows state a clone size, as once, few, many or a class for expanded clones.

J | size | V | D | CDR3 | DNA
TRBJ2-2 | few | TRBV10-2 | TRBD2 | CASRGGSGGFNTGELFF | TGCGCCAGCAGGGGGGGAAGCGGGGGGTTCAACACCGGGGAGCTGTTTTTT
TRBJ1-1 | many | TRBV7-9 | . | CASSLEANTEAFF | TGTGCCAGCAGCTTAGAGGCAAACACTGAAGCTTTCTTT
TRBJ2-1 | many | TRBV12-3/TRBV12-4 | . | CASSLARYNEQFF | TGTGCCAGCAGTTTGGCCAGATACAATGAGCAGTTCTTC
TRBJ2-3 | . | TRBV2 | TRBD2 | CASSGRGGDTQYF | TGTGCCAGCAGTGGGCGGGGGGGAGATACGCAGTATTTT
TRBJ1-2 | few | TRBV4-1 | TRBD1 | CASSLTGTDAYGYTF | TGCGCCAGCAGCCTTACCGGGACAGATGCCTATGGCTACACCTTC
TRBJ2-7 | . | TRBV4-3 | . | CASSQSQTEGLSYEQYF | TGCGCCAGCAGCCAATCTCAGACGGAGGGGTTGTCCTACGAGCAGTACTTC
TRBJ2-7 | . | TRBV12-3/TRBV12-4 | . | CASSLNRFGGEQYF | TGTGCCAGCAGTTTAAATCGGTTTGGTGGGGAGCAGTACTTC
TRBJ2-7 | few | TRBV12-3/TRBV12-4 | TRBD1 | CASSLTGVPTFEQYF | TGTGCCAGCAGTTTAACAGGGGTTCCTACTTTCGAGCAGTACTTC
TRBJ2-3 | few | TRBV6-2/TRBV6-3 | . | CASSPLGAPDTQYF | TGTGCCAGCAGTCCCCTGGGAGCGCCAGATACGCAGTATTTT
TRBJ2-3 | few | TRBV12-5 | . | CASGLGNSDTQYF | TGTGCTAGTGGTTTGGGAAATTCAGATACGCAGTATTTT
TRBJ1-1 | . | TRBV5-5 | TRBD1 | CASSVPGQGFGTEAFF | TGTGCCAGCAGCGTACCGGGACAGGGTTTCGGCACTGAAGCTTTCTTT
TRBJ2-3 | many | TRBV5-1 | . | CASSRPTDTDTQYF | TGCGCCAGCAGTCGTCCAACAGATACAGATACGCAGTATTTT
TRBJ2-3 | many | TRBV10-2 | . | CASTPPWSDTQYF | TGCGCCAGCACCCCGCCATGGTCAGATACGCAGTATTTT
TRBJ2-3 | few | TRBV11-2 | . | CASSRFKADTQYF | TGTGCCAGCAGCCGCTTTAAAGCAGATACGCAGTATTTT
TRBJ1-2 | many | TRBV12-3/TRBV12-4 | TRBD1 | CASSPERDRVNGYTF | TGTGCCAGCAGTCCCGAAAGGGACAGGGTTAATGGCTACACCTTC
TRBJ2-2 | . | TRBV20-1 | TRBD2 | CSAKGRGTGELFF | TGCAGTGCTAAGGGGAGGGGCACCGGGGAGCTGTTTTTT
TRBJ1-6 | . | TRBV10-3 | . | CAITPGDGYNSPLHF | TGTGCCATCACCCCCGGGGACGGTTATAATTCACCCCTCCACTTT
TRBJ2-7 | . | TRBV28 | . | CASSRGSSIHEQYF | TGTGCCAGCAGTCGGGGGAGCTCAATTCACGAGCAGTACTTC
TRBJ1-2 | . | TRBV29-1 | TRBD1 | CSVEDRRGQGHTYGYTF | TGCAGCGTTGAAGATAGGCGAGGACAGGGACATACCTATGGCTACACCTTC
TRBJ2-6 | few | TRBV24-1 | . | CATSDFGVSGANVLTF | TGTGCCACCAGTGATTTTGGGGTGTCTGGGGCCAACGTCCTGACTTTC
TRBJ1-1 | few | TRBV25-1 | . | CASSVGAQGTEAFF | TGTGCCAGCAGTGTAGGGGCCCAGGGTACTGAAGCTTTCTTT
TRBJ2-7 | . | TRBV27 | . | CASSNTGGYEQYF | TGTGCCAGCAGTAATACCGGGGGATACGAGCAGTACTTC
TRBJ2-5 | few | TRBV2 | . | CASSIQGWETQYF | TGTGCCAGCAGCATCCAGGGATGGGAGACCCAGTACTTC
TRBJ1-2 | . | TRBV9 | . | CASSDRFWGYTF | TGTGCCAGCAGCGACCGATTTTGGGGCTACACCTTC
TRBJ2-5 | . | TRBV20-1 | TRBD2 | CSSRLAGGRETQYF | TGCAGCTCCCGACTAGCGGGGGGTCGGGAGACCCAGTACTTC
TRBJ2-1 | many | TRBV28 | . | CASSLSGAASYNEQFF | TGTGCCAGCAGTTTATCAGGGGCGGCGTCCTACAATGAGCAGTTCTTC
TRBJ2-5 | many | TRBV3-1 | TRBD2 | CASSFGAGGPETQYF | TGTGCCAGCAGCTTCGGAGCGGGAGGGCCGGAGACCCAGTACTTC
TRBJ2-5 | many | TRBV2 | TRBD2 | CASSGTSGRQEGTQYF | TGTGCCAGCAGTGGGACTAGCGGGAGGCAGGAGGGGACCCAGTACTTC
TRBJ2-1 | few | TRBV15 | . | CATSRDGFVNEQFF | TGTGCCACCAGCAGAGATGGGTTCGTCAATGAGCAGTTCTTC
TRBJ1-4 | few | TRBV29-1 | TRBD1 | CSVGPLWEGAFRATNEKLFF | TGCAGCGTTGGGCCCTTATGGGAGGGGGCATTTAGGGCAACTAATGAAAAACTGTTTTTT
TRBJ2-5 | few | TRBV3-1 | TRBD2 | CASSQEGLAGGEQETQYF | TGTGCCAGCAGCCAAGAGGGACTAGCGGGGGGAGAGCAAGAGACCCAGTACTTC
TRBJ2-7 | . | TRBV5-1 | TRBD1 | CASSLEDRGVNEQYF | TGCGCCAGCAGCTTGGAGGACAGGGGGGTCAACGAGCAGTACTTC
TRBJ1-1 | many | TRBV4-2 | . | CASSQGGRAFF | TGTGCCAGCAGCCAAGGGGGAAGGGCTTTCTTT
TRBJ2-7 | . | TRBV6-5 | TRBD1 | CASSYLPGQGAWEQYF | TGTGCCAGCAGTTACCTGCCGGGACAGGGGGCGTGGGAGCAGTACTTC
TRBJ2-1 | many | TRBV24-1 | . | CATSAGARSSYNEQFF | TGTGCCACCAGTGCCGGGGCTCGAAGCTCCTACAATGAGCAGTTCTTC
TRBJ2-7 | few | TRBV10-2 | . | CASSDPGHLLGPSSYEQYF | TGCGCCAGCAGTGATCCGGGACACCTCTTGGGACCGAGCTCCTACGAGCAGTACTTC
TRBJ2-7 | few | TRBV19 | . | CASTPPGNSYEQYF | TGTGCCAGTACCCCCCCGGGGAACTCCTACGAGCAGTACTTC
TRBJ2-5 | few | TRBV3-1 | . | CASSQGQFPRETQYF | TGTGCCAGCAGCCAAGGCCAGTTCCCCCGTGAGACCCAGTACTTC
TRBJ2-1 | few | TRBV27 | TRBD2 | CASSLSGTSESSYNEQFF | TGTGCCAGCAGTTTATCGGGGACTAGCGAGAGCTCCTACAATGAGCAGTTCTTC